This entry concerns a single TCR beta chain. Data came from immunoSEQ multiplex PCR; TCRdb stores just in-frame clones and leaves some out. Among about 79,000 clones listed, 70% to 90% were seen once. This sample is part of a study of T cell responses to AZD1222 COVID-19 vaccine. From germline, CDR1 is SGHTA and CDR2 FQGNSA. The V end lost 7 bases, the J end lost 0 bases, and 8 bases lay between the germline ends. The CDR3 runs 13 residues. The sequence derives from an adult in good health. The genes are TRBV7-2 and TRBJ2-3; unclear D gene. Specimen: peripheral blood, collected on day 0 of AZD1222 vaccination. The CDR3 loop is CASTPTSTDTQYF. As DNA, the CDR3 is TGTGCCAGCACCCCTACTAGCACAGATACGCAGTATTTT.